This T cell receptor beta chain was documented in a study of cytomegalovirus exposure and HLA in healthy donors (dated by TCRdb to about 2017). Regarding the research as a whole: According to an earlier analysis of around 600 of the donors, about 179 million T cells yielded 100 million or so unique TCR beta sequences and approximately 280 Gb of sequence data. Among the roughly 400 genotyped donors, around 81% belonged to the genetic ancestry cluster associated with self-reported Caucasian donors. An early release covering roughly 580 HLA-typed donors comprised about 290 gigabases of sequencing data and around 85 million unique TCR sequences. To decide whether each TCR beta V gene segment behaved as functional or pseudogenic, an earlier analysis of approximately 600 of the donors relied on high-throughput TCR beta sequencing. Besides the first cohort of under 700 subjects, a separate validation cohort made up of roughly 130 different subjects was used. To predict cytomegalovirus infection status, the study brought together high-throughput TCR immunosequencing, statistical association of individual TCRs with disease status, and machine learning. The later analysis used no new phenotypic data to find candidate immune exposures, relying instead on TCR beta sequences and their occurrence across donors. The study used immunosequencing to profile the T cell repertoires of some 600 subjects and linked those repertoires to cytomegalovirus serostatus. Donor age, sex, ethnicity and CMV serostatus were collected together with the repertoire data. All discovery cohort repertoires had been generated on a single sequencing platform. In a later genetic analysis, genome-wide SNP genotypes for about three fifths of the roughly 670 donors were used, and that subset was treated as a discovery cohort. A handful of DR-DQ haplotypes were treated as single units for association and clustering because of strong linkage in the cohort. To study patterns of TCR occurrence, a later analysis re-analyzed previously published TCR beta repertoires from around 660 donors and added high-resolution HLA genotyping. The number of typed donors differed by locus: 629-630 for A, B, C, DRB1 and DQB1; 522 for DQA1; 606 for DPA1; and around 450 for DPB1. Across around 400 genotyped donors of the cohort, an average of approximately 240,000 unique TCR beta nucleotide sequences per donor were sequenced, and 15% to 20% of those sequences were non-productive. HLA typing included class I and class II loci at four-digit resolution. The study aimed to test whether cataloging public T cell receptors could reveal signatures of past pathogen exposure. Broad study findings and their caveats: The classifier was reported to diagnose cytomegalovirus status with high specificity and sensitivity in both the original cohort and the validation cohort. A cluster of highly shared sequence variants was judged likely to represent a technical artifact of the sequencing pipeline. In a later analysis, TCR association rates were found to vary across HLA loci, with the most associated TCRs seen for DRB1 alleles and the fewest for HLA-C alleles. In a later analysis, HLA-associated TCR beta chains were found to be more clonally expanded and to have lower generation probabilities than equally common non-associated chains. In an earlier analysis of 587 of the donors, most TCR beta V segments appeared in productive rearrangements about 87% or about 30% of the time, broadly matching IMGT annotations. Seventeen rarely observed V segments, including chromosome 9 orphons, were excluded from the earlier analysis of almost 600 of the donors because counts were too low. Because some donors lacked HLA typing at each locus, the association tests relied only on the typed subset. The presence/absence analyses assumed that sequencing depth was roughly uniform across donors, and that assumption may not be true. CMV serostatus was the only immune exposure information available for the cohort. It was suggested by the authors that the approach could potentially be generalized to other disease states and immunological phenotypes. The study listed 164 TCR beta chains as associated with cytomegalovirus. In a later analysis, several top co-occurrence clusters were reported to appear linked to parvovirus B19, influenza, CMV and Epstein-Barr virus. A further reported finding was that TCR beta sequences accurately predicted the HLA-A and HLA-B alleles for most subjects in the first cohort. V-gene and J-gene trimming of TCR beta chains was associated with a missense DCLRE1C variant in a later genetic analysis, and the association was replicated in an independent cohort. According to a later genetic analysis, donors in an Asian-associated ancestry cluster had fewer N-insertions in productive TCRs than the approximately 690-donor mean. While some public TCRs were present in many individuals, most TCR sequences turned up only very rarely across donors. Only TCR beta chains were sequenced in this cohort, and the absence of alpha or paired-chain data limited detectable features. At a false discovery rate of 0.05, a later analysis linked 15,000 to 20,000 TCR beta sequences to specific HLA alleles. In a later analysis, most CMV-associated TCR beta chains were found to appear HLA-restricted, with HLA associations seemingly driven largely by CMV exposure. In vitro tests confirmed that three of the cytomegalovirus-associated TCR beta chains recognize cytomegalovirus antigens. Some IMGT-functional V segments, including TRBV6-2 and TRBV6-3, could not be told apart with the 87-base-pair reads, so those segments were excluded. Linkage disequilibrium might explain the correlated functional status among segregating V segments, but an unknown experimental factor could not be excluded. Assigning TCR associations to individual alleles was difficult when HLA alleles, especially DR and DQ, strongly co-occurred.

The cohort comprised under 700 healthy bone marrow donors. At the time of sampling, all cohort members were nominally healthy, though unrecorded immune exposures were likely present. The donor tested CMV seronegative and was one of the 352 seronegative cohort members. Every donor gave a peripheral blood sample, and the peripheral blood mononuclear cells from that sample were used for TCR beta sequencing. The Qiagen DNeasy Blood Extraction Kit was used to extract genomic DNA from the blood cell samples. The receptor library was made with the immunoSEQ multiplex PCR assay. The multiplex PCR relied on a mix of 60 forward primers for TCR Vbeta segments and 13 reverse primers for TCR Jbeta segments. A multiplex PCR assay on genomic DNA amplified the CDR3 region of rearranged TCR beta genes. The Illumina HiSeq System was used to sequence the amplified TCR beta libraries as 87-base-pair reads. The original methods were these. Across the 670 or so repertoires, a later analysis counted 78 million or so unique TCR beta chains, 9.5 million to 13 million of which were shared by at least two donors. Raw reads were error-corrected and collapsed into unique sequences by a nearest-neighbor algorithm in which closely related sequences were merged to remove PCR and sequencing errors. Alignment of CDR3 sequences to IMGT reference sequences was used to assign V, D and J gene segments. For a sequence to be retained, a match of at least six nucleotides was required to both a V gene segment and a J gene segment. A rearrangement was called productive if the CDR3 had no stop codons and remained in frame with V and J, and every other rearrangement was called non-productive. CDR3 was defined by IMGT convention, running from the second conserved V-encoded cysteine to the conserved J-encoded phenylalanine. Sequences without an unambiguous match to a single V gene segment were excluded from the earlier analysis of about 600 of the donors. An earlier analysis of several hundred of the donors classified V segments as functional when productive rearrangements were above 56.7% and as segregating when the standard deviation between donors was above 5%. To diagnose cytomegalovirus status from the catalog of TCR beta chain sequences, a statistical classification framework was built. A later analysis assigned V and J genes by comparing TCR nucleotide sequences with IMGT/GENE-DB human TR gene sequences. In a later analysis, CDR3 sequences and most-parsimonious VDJ recombination scenarios were assigned using the TCRdist pipeline. In a later analysis, each TCR beta chain was defined by its CDR3 amino acid sequence together with its V-gene family, and reads without a unique V-gene family were excluded. As a way to deal with suspected cross-contamination and a sequencing artifact, a later analysis dropped under 600 nucleotide sequences that were highly shared and had low generation probability. In a later analysis, a clonal expansion index was calculated for each public chain from normalized within-repertoire ranks of inferred template counts. Generation probabilities in a later analysis came from a VDJ recombination model fitted to out-of-frame rearrangements, and those results were checked against IGoR. Hypergeometric tests were used in a later analysis to score TCR-TCR, TCR-HLA and TCR-CMV co-occurrence, with a repertoire-size bias correction applied to the TCR pairs. A later analysis estimated false discovery rates by permuting HLA or CMV assignments 20 times. A later analysis grouped co-occurring TCRs with DBSCAN, adding TCRdist sequence similarity when clustering within HLA-allele-positive subsets. For co-occurrence clustering, repertoires with fewer than 30,000 or more than 120,000 public chains were excluded, along with four or five repertoires with anomalous nucleotide sharing. TCRdb took this table from immuneACCESS and kept in-frame rearrangements with V and J called. Such tables lack part of the clones; where checked against another copy, unresolved V genes explain under half of the gap, and the rest is unexplained. Clonal size and the V and J genes are those of that table, whereas D and trimming came from the DNA. The sample's table covers 90,000 to 150,000 clones. Together, the top ten hold approximately 3.8% of the sample.

V is trimmed back by 2 bases and J by 0 bases, and the junction contains 8 bases that no gene match accounts for. The CDR3 goes from the cysteine to the phenylalanine over 17 residues. Of all the DNA, just the CDR3 is kept, 51 bases in frame from base 1. The germline V gene provides CDR1 SGHVS and CDR2 FNYEAQ. Turning to this clone: Its antigen is currently not known.

The rearranged chain carries TRBV7-6 and TRBJ2-5; TRBD2 aligns with 8 central bases. This receptor was identified in a man between 18 and 35 years old in good health and CMV-seronegative. The source material was PBMCs. The DNA sequence follows: TGTGCCAGCAGCTTACTTGCTTCGGGGGGGTACCAAGAGACCCAGTACTTC. Its protein reads: CASSLLASGGYQETQYF. Reference TRBV7-6 and TRBJ2-5 proteins supply the regions before and after the CDR3; the full variable domain is: GAGVSQSPRYKVTKRGQDVALRCDPISGHVSLYWYRQALGQGPEFLTYFNYEAQQDKSGLPNDRFSAERPEGSISTLTIQRTEQRDSAMYRCASSLLASGGYQETQYFGPGTRLLVL.